The entry below gives a single T cell receptor (beta chain) sequence along with its context. The source of the sample is a study of blood T cell repertoires in COVID-19. Study background: The origin of the acute and convalescent COVID-19 samples was the United States, Italy and Spain.

Clones were read by immunoSEQ multiplex PCR, and TCRdb kept only the in-frame ones, dropping some. The data contain roughly 100,000 clones, about four fifths of them seen just once; the ten biggest clones take up 15% to 20%. Looked up from germline, CDR1 is SGHRS and CDR2 is YFSETQ. This CDR3 is built from 16 residues. The V and J ends lost 3 bases and 2 bases respectively, with 14 bases between them. The chain has TRBV5-1 and TRBJ2-2, with a tentative D call TRBD1 (6 bases). The sequence derives from a man at least 80 years old with acute or convalescent COVID-19. Sequences were obtained from peripheral blood. Written as DNA, the CDR3 is TGCGCCAGCAGCTCCACTGGGACATTCAACACCGGGGAGCTGTTTTTT. Its protein is CASSSTGTFNTGELFF.